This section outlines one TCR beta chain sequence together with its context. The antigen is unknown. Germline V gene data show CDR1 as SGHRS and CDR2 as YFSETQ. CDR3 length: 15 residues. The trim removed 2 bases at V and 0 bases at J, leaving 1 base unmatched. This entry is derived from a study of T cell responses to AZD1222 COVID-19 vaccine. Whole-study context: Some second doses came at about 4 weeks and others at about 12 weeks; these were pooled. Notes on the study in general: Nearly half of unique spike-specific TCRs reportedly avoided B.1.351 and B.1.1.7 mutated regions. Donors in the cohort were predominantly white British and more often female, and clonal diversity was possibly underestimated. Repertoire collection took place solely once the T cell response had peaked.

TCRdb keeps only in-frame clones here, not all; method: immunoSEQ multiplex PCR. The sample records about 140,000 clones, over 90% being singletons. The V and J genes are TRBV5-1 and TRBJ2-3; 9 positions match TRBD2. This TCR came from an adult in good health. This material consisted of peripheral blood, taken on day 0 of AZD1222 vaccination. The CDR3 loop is CASSFSGGSTDTQYF. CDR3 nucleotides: TGCGCCAGCAGCTTTAGCGGGGGTAGCACAGATACGCAGTATTTT.